Listed below are T cell receptor beta chains from one sample, sequenced in a study of blood T cell repertoires in COVID-19. Generated by immunoSEQ multiplex PCR, the TCRdb table keeps only in-frame clones and is missing some. The sample carries roughly 250,000 clones, 70% to 90% recorded once. Sequenced: peripheral blood. These receptors all stem from a man aged 35 to 55 with acute or convalescent COVID-19. Each CDR3 is given with its conserved first and last residue. D genes are given only for firm matches. Size is stated for part of the rows, as once, few or many counts, or as a class when the clone is expanded.

V gene	D gene	J gene	clone size	CDR3 DNA	CDR3 protein
TRBV10-3	TRBD1	TRBJ1-2	NA	TGTGCCATCACTGGGACAGGGGATCTTGGCTACACCTTC	CAITGTGDLGYTF
TRBV30	NA	TRBJ1-3	NA	TGTGCCTGGAGACAGGGAAATAGTGGAAACACCATATATTTT	CAWRQGNSGNTIYF
TRBV25-1	NA	TRBJ1-6	NA	TGTGCCAGCAGTGAATTAAAGGGGCATTCACCCCTCCACTTT	CASSELKGHSPLHF
TRBV3-1/TRBV3-2	NA	TRBJ1-1	NA	TGTGCCAGCAGCTTTGTCGGGGCTGGGGGGACTGAAGCTTTCTTT	CASSFVGAGGTEAFF
TRBV7-2	TRBD2	TRBJ2-3	NA	TGTGCCAGCAGCTTAATAGCGGGGGGGCCGGGAGATACGCAGTATTTT	CASSLIAGGPGDTQYF
TRBV6-5	TRBD1	TRBJ1-1	NA	TGTGCCAGCAGTAGGGGACAGGCGGAAGCTTTCTTT	CASSRGQAEAFF
TRBV7-8	NA	TRBJ2-7	NA	TGTGCCAGCAGCTTACGAGGGCAGTTCTACGAGCAGTACTTC	CASSLRGQFYEQYF
TRBV5-5	TRBD1	TRBJ1-4	NA	TGTGCCAGCAGCCAAACGGACAGGCAGGAACTGTTTTTT	CASSQTDRQELFF
TRBV7-2	NA	TRBJ2-3	NA	TGTGCCAGCAGCTTACCCCGGGAAGGCCCCCAAGATACGCAGTATTTT	CASSLPREGPQDTQYF
TRBV6-1	NA	TRBJ2-6	NA	TGTGCCAGCAGTGATTGGCAGGGGTCCCCCTCTGGGGCCAACGTCCTGACTTTC	CASSDWQGSPSGANVLTF
TRBV4-2	NA	TRBJ2-7	NA	TGTGCCAGCAGCCAAGGAGAAAGAGGAACCTACGAGCAGTACTTC	CASSQGERGTYEQYF
TRBV2	TRBD1	TRBJ1-2	NA	TGTGCCAGCAGGCCGACAGGGGAGGGTGGCTACACCTTC	CASRPTGEGGYTF
TRBV29-1	NA	TRBJ2-7	NA	TGCAGCGTTGGGAGCACCTACGAGCAGTACTTC	CSVGSTYEQYF
TRBV27	NA	TRBJ2-3	NA	TGTGCCAGCAGCGTTAGCCCTAGCACAGATACGCAGTATTTT	CASSVSPSTDTQYF
TRBV28	NA	TRBJ2-5	NA	TGTGCCAGCAGTTTCCTAGTATCGGGAGAGACCCAGTACTTC	CASSFLVSGETQYF
TRBV5-1	TRBD2	TRBJ2-2	few	TGCGCCAGCAATAGCGGGGGGAAGAACACCGGGGAGCTGTTTTTT	CASNSGGKNTGELFF
TRBV9	NA	TRBJ1-1	NA	TGTGCCAGCGGTGGAGCAGCCACTGAAGCTTTCTTT	CASGGAATEAFF
TRBV3-1/TRBV3-2	TRBD1	TRBJ1-2	NA	TGTGCCAGCAGCCAGGACGACAGGGGGTATGGCTACACCTTC	CASSQDDRGYGYTF
TRBV6-6	NA	TRBJ1-4	NA	TGTGCCAGCAGCCTCGTATCTGCAACTAATGAAAAACTGTTTTTT	CASSLVSATNEKLFF
TRBV6-6	NA	TRBJ2-7	NA	TGTGCCAGCAGAGCAGGGGTTGCTACCTACGAGCAGTACTTC	CASRAGVATYEQYF
TRBV5-8	TRBD2	TRBJ2-7	NA	TGTGCCAGCAGCTTGGCTTTCGGACTAGCGGGCTACGAGCAGTACTTC	CASSLAFGLAGYEQYF
TRBV15	TRBD2	TRBJ2-2	NA	TGTGCCACCAGCAGAGATACGGGGGGGCCGAACACCGGGGAGCTGTTTTTT	CATSRDTGGPNTGELFF
TRBV14	NA	TRBJ1-1	NA	TGTGCCAGCAGCCAAGTTTCGAGAAACACTGAAGCTTTCTTT	CASSQVSRNTEAFF